This T cell receptor beta chain was captured by sequencing in a study of OX40 agonist ivuxolimab in advanced cancers. Background for the entire study: Ivuxolimab, which targeted the costimulatory receptor OX40 (CD134), was an agonistic, fully human IgG2 monoclonal antibody. Intravenous ivuxolimab was administered to patients every 2 weeks at six dose levels: 0.01, 0.1, 0.3, 1.5, 3 and 10 mg/kg. Among the roughly 50 dose-escalation patients, around 20 had hepatocellular carcinoma, roughly 15 melanoma, 9 renal cell carcinoma and 9 head and neck cancer. The dose-escalation cohort was roughly 83% male with a mean age of about 58 years, ranging from about 20 to 80. Patients were allowed to have had prior anti-PD-1, anti-PD-L1 or anti-CTLA-4 therapy, and 30% to 50% of the dose-escalation patients had previously received checkpoint inhibitors. Partial responses were achieved by three dose-escalation patients, of whom one had hepatocellular carcinoma and two had cutaneous melanoma. The point of sequencing TCRbeta in the periphery was to test whether ivuxolimab changed TCR sequence diversity and drove clonal T-cell expansion. The paper describes the monotherapy dose-escalation part (N = 52 patients) of the phase I trial of ivuxolimab.

Details on this clone: The clone's antigen remains unknown. Within one base of it there is no much larger clone, and no base qualities were kept.

To sequence the TCRbeta CDR3 region, genomic DNA was isolated from the sorted cells. The immunoSEQ Assay was used to sequence the TCRbeta CDR3 regions. TCRdb holds this immuneACCESS table with in-frame rearrangements only. Some clones are missing; in checked studies, unresolved V genes explain under half, and the rest has no known cause. Present in this sample are 72,000 or so clones, roughly 89% of which were seen just once. The top ten constitute 9.5% to 12% of the sample. General findings and caveats noted by the study authors: Low levels of normalized T-cell clonal expansion were also seen in some nonresponding patients. On average, CD8+ T cells showed more expanded clones than CD4+ T cells after ivuxolimab. Which antigens the clonally expanded peripheral T cells were specific for was not determined. Partial responders in the 0.1-3.0 mg/kg groups had among the lowest normalized peripheral clonal expansion, especially among CD8+ T cells. At doses of 0.1 to 3.0 mg/kg, clonal expansion of both CD4+ and CD8+ T cells in blood was seen between baseline and week 6.

The trial excluded patients who had a history of autoimmune disease or who were on systemic immunosuppression. Peripheral blood for TCR sequencing was collected from all dose cohorts at baseline, on cycle 4 day 1, and on cycle 7 day 1. The samples were drawn from a first-in-human, open-label, multicenter phase I dose-escalation trial of ivuxolimab. Adults with locally advanced or metastatic melanoma, renal cell carcinoma, hepatocellular carcinoma or head and neck squamous cell carcinoma were enrolled in the trial. Before TCR sequencing, CD4+ T cells and CD8+ T cells from peripheral blood were sorted into separate populations. Via the germline V gene (reference sequence), CDR1 is SEHNR and CDR2 FQNEAQ. The CDR3 runs 16 residues from the cysteine to the phenylalanine. Only the CDR3 DNA stays, 48 bases, in frame from base 1. V is shortened by 3 bases, J by 6 bases, and the region joining them spans 17 bases.

The sequence came from an adult with an advanced solid tumor such as melanoma, head and neck, liver or kidney cancer. The chain uses TRBV7-9 and TRBJ1-4, with TRBD1 as a weak D call on 6 bases. Source: CD4+ or CD8+ T cells sorted from blood, taken in a trial of the OX40 agonist ivuxolimab. The base sequence is TGTGCCAGCAGCTTTTCCCTGCAGGGGATGTATGAAAAACTGTTTTTT. This sequence encodes CASSFSLQGMYEKLFF. Joined to the reference TRBV7-9 and TRBJ1-4 proteins, this CDR3 gives the full variable domain: DTGVSQNPRHKITKRGQNVTFRCDPISEHNRLYWYRQTLGQGPEFLTYFQNEAQLEKSRLLSDRFSAERPKGSFSTLEIQRTEQGDSAMYLCASSFSLQGMYEKLFFGSGTQLSVL.